Listed below are T cell receptor beta chains from one sample, sequenced in a study of early T cells in non-severe SARS-CoV-2 infection. MiXCR, run by TCRdb on the 5' RACE reads, gives a single entry per CDR3 protein. The sample records about 64,000 distinct CDR3 sequences, more than 15% being singletons. The starting material was whole blood, obtained at baseline. These receptors were taken from an adult who was a healthcare worker with PCR-confirmed SARS-CoV-2 infection or an uninfected control (not recorded which). Both conserved end residues are part of each CDR3. Fields, in order: clone size, J gene, D gene, V gene, CDR3 protein, CDR3 DNA. A D gene is named only where the DNA matches it firmly. Size is stated for part of the rows, as once, few or many counts, or as a class when the clone is expanded.

clone_size: few
j_call: TRBJ1-2
d_call: NA
v_call: TRBV7-9
cdr3_aa: CASSGEWGELGYTF
cdr3_nt: TGTGCCAGCAGCGGAGAGTGGGGAGAACTCGGCTACACCTTC

clone_size: few
j_call: TRBJ2-1
d_call: NA
v_call: TRBV9
cdr3_aa: CASTPVGLQDEQFF
cdr3_nt: TGTGCCAGCACCCCCGTGGGATTACAAGATGAGCAGTTCTTC

clone_size: NA
j_call: TRBJ2-3
d_call: TRBD2
v_call: TRBV7-9
cdr3_aa: CASSKLAGHSTDTQYF
cdr3_nt: TGTGCCAGCAGCAAACTAGCGGGGCATTCCACAGATACGCAGTATTTT

clone_size: NA
j_call: TRBJ1-2
d_call: NA
v_call: TRBV5-1
cdr3_aa: CASSLQGTDGYTF
cdr3_nt: TGCGCCAGCAGCTTGCAGGGAACCGATGGCTACACCTTC

clone_size: NA
j_call: TRBJ2-3
d_call: TRBD2
v_call: TRBV6-2/TRBV6-3
cdr3_aa: CASSYRPGTSGSLTDTQYF
cdr3_nt: TGTGCCAGCAGTTACCGGCCCGGGACTAGCGGTTCTCTCACAGATACGCAGTATTTT

clone_size: NA
j_call: TRBJ2-2
d_call: TRBD2
v_call: TRBV12-3/TRBV12-4
cdr3_aa: CASSETSGSANTGELFF
cdr3_nt: TGTGCCAGCAGCGAGACTAGCGGGAGCGCGAACACCGGGGAGCTGTTTTTT

clone_size: NA
j_call: TRBJ1-5
d_call: NA
v_call: TRBV5-1
cdr3_aa: CASSPGGSGPQHF
cdr3_nt: TGCGCCAGCAGCCCCGGCGGATCCGGCCCCCAGCATTTT

clone_size: medium-sized
j_call: TRBJ1-1
d_call: NA
v_call: TRBV4-1
cdr3_aa: CASSPGTAGAEAFF
cdr3_nt: TGCGCCAGCAGCCCCGGGACGGCCGGGGCTGAAGCTTTCTTT

clone_size: NA
j_call: TRBJ2-3
d_call: TRBD2
v_call: TRBV7-2
cdr3_aa: CASSLGSGGHGTDTQYF
cdr3_nt: TGTGCCAGCAGCTTAGGTAGCGGGGGGCATGGAACAGATACGCAGTATTTT

clone_size: many
j_call: TRBJ2-5
d_call: TRBD1
v_call: TRBV6-5
cdr3_aa: CASSPTPGTGDPQETQYF
cdr3_nt: TGTGCCAGCAGCCCCACCCCGGGGACAGGGGACCCCCAAGAGACCCAGTACTTC

clone_size: NA
j_call: TRBJ2-1
d_call: TRBD2
v_call: TRBV3-1
cdr3_aa: CASSPGGTSGNYEQFF
cdr3_nt: TGTGCCAGCAGCCCAGGGGGGACTAGCGGGAATTATGAGCAGTTCTTC

clone_size: NA
j_call: TRBJ1-1
d_call: NA
v_call: TRBV5-1
cdr3_aa: CASSEQVTSEAFF
cdr3_nt: TGCGCCAGCAGCGAACAAGTTACCTCTGAAGCTTTCTTT

clone_size: NA
j_call: TRBJ2-2
d_call: TRBD2
v_call: TRBV12-3/TRBV12-4
cdr3_aa: CASRISGTNTGELFF
cdr3_nt: TGTGCCAGCAGGATTAGCGGGACGAACACCGGGGAGCTGTTTTTT

clone_size: NA
j_call: TRBJ2-7
d_call: NA
v_call: TRBV4-1
cdr3_aa: CASSQVMGATYEQYF
cdr3_nt: TGCGCCAGCAGCCAGGTAATGGGGGCTACCTACGAGCAGTACTTC

clone_size: few
j_call: TRBJ2-5
d_call: TRBD2
v_call: TRBV7-6
cdr3_aa: CASTPTAGGPKTQYF
cdr3_nt: TGTGCCAGCACCCCGACAGCGGGAGGGCCAAAGACCCAGTACTTC

clone_size: few
j_call: TRBJ1-1
d_call: NA
v_call: TRBV13
cdr3_aa: CASRGGRLNTEAFF
cdr3_nt: TGTGCCAGCCGGGGGGGACGGTTGAACACTGAAGCTTTCTTT

clone_size: NA
j_call: TRBJ2-7
d_call: NA
v_call: TRBV18
cdr3_aa: CASSPSGKQYEQYF
cdr3_nt: TGTGCCAGCTCACCGTCCGGGAAACAATACGAGCAGTACTTC

clone_size: few
j_call: TRBJ2-7
d_call: NA
v_call: TRBV18
cdr3_aa: CASSLVTDPSYEQYF
cdr3_nt: TGTGCCAGCTCACTTGTGACAGATCCTTCCTACGAGCAGTACTTC

clone_size: few
j_call: TRBJ2-4
d_call: NA
v_call: TRBV19
cdr3_aa: CASMGAGTDIQYF
cdr3_nt: TGTGCCAGTATGGGGGCAGGGACGGACATTCAGTACTTC

clone_size: many
j_call: TRBJ1-6
d_call: NA
v_call: TRBV5-1
cdr3_aa: CASSIGTANSPLHF
cdr3_nt: TGCGCCAGCAGCATCGGGACGGCCAATTCACCCCTCCACTTT

clone_size: few
j_call: TRBJ1-1
d_call: NA
v_call: TRBV7-9
cdr3_aa: CASSLLSAGGTEAFF
cdr3_nt: TGTGCCAGCAGCTTACTCTCGGCTGGAGGCACTGAAGCTTTCTTT

clone_size: few
j_call: TRBJ2-3
d_call: TRBD2
v_call: TRBV10-3
cdr3_aa: CAISDLAGTTDTQYF
cdr3_nt: TGTGCCATCAGTGATTTAGCGGGAACCACAGATACGCAGTATTTT

clone_size: NA
j_call: TRBJ2-7
d_call: NA
v_call: TRBV20-1
cdr3_aa: CSASNYEQYF
cdr3_nt: TGCAGTGCTTCGAACTACGAGCAGTACTTC

clone_size: NA
j_call: TRBJ1-4
d_call: NA
v_call: TRBV20-1
cdr3_aa: CSARDPWGASEKLFF
cdr3_nt: TGCAGTGCTAGAGATCCGTGGGGGGCTAGTGAAAAACTGTTTTTT

clone_size: medium-sized
j_call: TRBJ2-5
d_call: TRBD1
v_call: TRBV9
cdr3_aa: CASSVGDRGRNQETQYF
cdr3_nt: TGTGCCAGCAGCGTAGGGGACAGGGGCCGGAACCAAGAGACCCAGTACTTC

clone_size: many
j_call: TRBJ1-6
d_call: NA
v_call: TRBV6-1
cdr3_aa: CASSEVQGGMDSPLHF
cdr3_nt: TGTGCCAGCAGTGAAGTCCAGGGTGGTATGGATTCACCCCTCCACTTT

clone_size: NA
j_call: TRBJ2-7
d_call: NA
v_call: TRBV13
cdr3_aa: CASSLDGASAGEQYF
cdr3_nt: TGTGCCAGCAGCTTAGATGGCGCCTCGGCGGGGGAGCAGTACTTC

clone_size: few
j_call: TRBJ1-6
d_call: NA
v_call: TRBV4-3
cdr3_aa: CASSQAGVYNSPLHF
cdr3_nt: TGCGCCAGCAGCCAAGCAGGGGTTTATAATTCACCCCTCCACTTT

clone_size: few
j_call: TRBJ1-5
d_call: NA
v_call: TRBV20-1
cdr3_aa: CSARRSVNSNQPQHF
cdr3_nt: TGCAGTGCTAGGAGGTCAGTTAATAGCAATCAGCCCCAGCATTTT

clone_size: NA
j_call: TRBJ1-2
d_call: NA
v_call: TRBV14
cdr3_aa: CASSQERVGGYTF
cdr3_nt: TGTGCCAGCAGCCAAGAACGGGTCGGTGGCTACACCTTC

clone_size: NA
j_call: TRBJ1-1
d_call: NA
v_call: TRBV3-1
cdr3_aa: CASSQEFRGAFF
cdr3_nt: TGTGCCAGCAGCCAAGAATTCCGGGGGGCTTTCTTT

clone_size: few
j_call: TRBJ2-7
d_call: NA
v_call: TRBV7-8
cdr3_aa: CASSLGDFEQYF
cdr3_nt: TGTGCCAGCAGCTTAGGGGACTTTGAGCAGTACTTC

clone_size: NA
j_call: TRBJ2-2
d_call: NA
v_call: TRBV11-2
cdr3_aa: CASSPWAGGDTGELFF
cdr3_nt: TGTGCCAGCAGCCCCTGGGCCGGGGGCGACACCGGGGAGCTGTTTTTT